This record looks at one T cell receptor beta chain sequence and its context. Its target is unknown. The source of the sample is a study of vaccination and CD4 T cells after COVID-19. The treatment: roughly ten-day PBMC culture with coronavirus spike peptide pools or control peptides (ViraFEST assay). Cultured CD4+ T cell DNA was sequenced using the Oncomine TCR Beta short-read assay. TCRdb called the PCR reads again in MiXCR, with one record for every CDR3 protein. The table includes around 12,000 distinct CDR3 sequences, about 36% detected once. J gave up 4 bases and V 6 bases, and 8 bases lay outside the gene matches. The CDR3 is 14 residues long.

The receptor's source is a human donor with COVID-19. The sequenced sample consisted of cultured CD4+ T cells from blood. The V call is TRBV12-3 or TRBV12-4, the J call TRBJ2-7; 8 bases are shared with TRBD2. The CDR3 loop is CASSPGLVVYEQYF. Here the CDR3 DNA reads TGTGCCAGCAGCCCGGGACTAGTCGTGTACGAGCAGTACTTC.